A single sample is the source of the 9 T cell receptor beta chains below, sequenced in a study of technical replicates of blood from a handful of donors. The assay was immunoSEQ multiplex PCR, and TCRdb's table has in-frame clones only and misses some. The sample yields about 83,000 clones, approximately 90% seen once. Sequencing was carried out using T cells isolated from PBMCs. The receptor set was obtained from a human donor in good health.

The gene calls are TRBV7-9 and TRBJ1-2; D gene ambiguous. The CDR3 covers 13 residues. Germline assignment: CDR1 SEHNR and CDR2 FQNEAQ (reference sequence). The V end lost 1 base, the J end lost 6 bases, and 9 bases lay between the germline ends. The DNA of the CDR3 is TGTGCCAGCAGCTTAGACCTTCTAAATGGCTACACCTTC. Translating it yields CASSLDLLNGYTF.

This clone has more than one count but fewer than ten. CDR3 nucleotide sequence: TGCGCCAGCAGCTTGTTGGGAGGGACGAACACCGGGGAGCTGTTTTTT. Translating gives CASSLLGGTNTGELFF. The rearrangement links TRBV5-1 to TRBJ2-2, with 7 bases that match TRBD2. The germline gives CDR1 SGHRS, CDR2 YFSETQ. Trimming at V came to 1 base and at J to 0 bases, leaving 3 bases not matched to a gene. The CDR3 covers 16 residues.

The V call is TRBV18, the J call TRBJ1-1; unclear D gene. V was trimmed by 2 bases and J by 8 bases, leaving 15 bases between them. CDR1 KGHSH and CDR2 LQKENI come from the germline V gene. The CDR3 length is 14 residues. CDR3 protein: CASSPSPRGQEAFF. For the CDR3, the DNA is TGTGCCAGCTCACCATCGCCCCGCGGCCAAGAAGCTTTCTTT. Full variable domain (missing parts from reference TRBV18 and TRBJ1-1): NAGVMQNPRHLVRRRGQEARLRCSPMKGHSHVYWYRQLPEEGLKFMVYLQKENIIDESGMPKERFSAEFPKEGPSILRIQQVVRGDSAAYFCASSPSPRGQEAFFGQGTRLTVV.

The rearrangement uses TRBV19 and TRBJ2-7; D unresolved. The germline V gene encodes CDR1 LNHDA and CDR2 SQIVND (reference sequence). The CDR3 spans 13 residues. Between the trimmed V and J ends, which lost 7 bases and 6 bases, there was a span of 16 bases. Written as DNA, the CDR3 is TGTGCCAGTACCTCGGGTTCCCTTGGCGAGCAGTACTTC. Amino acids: CASTSGSLGEQYF.

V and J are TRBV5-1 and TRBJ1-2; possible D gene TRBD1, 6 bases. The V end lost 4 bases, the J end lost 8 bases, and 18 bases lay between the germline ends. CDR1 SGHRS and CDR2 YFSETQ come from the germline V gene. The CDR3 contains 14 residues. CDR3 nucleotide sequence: TGCGCCAGCAGCCGGGGGGCAGACTCGGAGGGCTACACCTTC. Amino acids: CASSRGADSEGYTF.

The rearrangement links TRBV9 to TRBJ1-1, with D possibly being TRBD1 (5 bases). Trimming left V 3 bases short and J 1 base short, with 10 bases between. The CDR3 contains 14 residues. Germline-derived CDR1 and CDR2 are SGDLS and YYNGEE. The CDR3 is CASSAVGGNTEAFF. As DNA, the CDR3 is TGTGCCAGCAGCGCCGTGGGGGGGAACACTGAAGCTTTCTTT.

The CDR3 DNA reads TGTGCCAGCAGTGAAGAGAGACAGACCACCTACGAGCAGTACTTC. This encodes CASSEERQTTYEQYF. V usage is TRBV2 and J usage is TRBJ2-7; TRBD1 is a possible D gene (5 bases). CDR1 and CDR2 (germline): SNHLY, FYNNEI. The CDR3 loop spans 15 amino acids. With 1 base removed from V and 2 bases from J, the gap between germline ends came to 12 bases. Looking up the rest from reference TRBV2 and TRBJ2-7 gives the full variable domain: EPEVTQTPSHQVTQMGQEVILRCVPISNHLYFYWYRQILGQKVEFLVSFYNNEISEKSEIFDDQFSVERPDGSNFTLKIRSTKLEDSAMYFCASSEERQTTYEQYFGPGTRLTVT.

CDR3 amino acids: CASSRDRAYEQYF. For the CDR3, the DNA is TGTGCCAGCAGCCGCGACAGGGCCTACGAGCAGTACTTC. This chain links TRBV11-2 with TRBJ2-7, with TRBD1 identical over 7 bases. This CDR3 contains 13 residues. Germline CDR1 is SGHAT and CDR2 is FQNNGV. V shed 5 bases, J shed 2 bases, and the junction held 3 bases outside the gene matches. Drawing the rest from reference TRBV11-2 and TRBJ2-7, the complete variable domain is EAGVAQSPRYKIIEKRQSVAFWCNPISGHATLYWYQQILGQGPKLLIQFQNNGVVDDSQLPKDRFSAERLKGVDSTLKIQPAKLEDSAVYLCASSRDRAYEQYFGPGTRLTVT.

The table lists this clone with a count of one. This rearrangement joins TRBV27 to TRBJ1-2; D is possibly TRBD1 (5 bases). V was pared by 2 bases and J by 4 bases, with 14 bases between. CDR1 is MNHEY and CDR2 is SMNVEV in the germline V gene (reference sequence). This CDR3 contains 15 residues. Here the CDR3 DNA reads TGTGCCAGCAGTTTACAGGGCCTAGGCCCCTATGGCTACACCTTC. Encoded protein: CASSLQGLGPYGYTF.